This section outlines one T cell receptor (beta chain) sequence together with its context. The CDR3 runs 18 residues. In germline, CDR1 is LGHNA, CDR2 YSLEER. Trimming at V came to 1 base and at J to 5 bases, leaving 6 bases not matched to a gene. This record belongs to a study of T cell changes during pregnancy in multiple sclerosis. TCRdb's copy holds only in-frame clones and misses some; the assay was immunoSEQ multiplex PCR. The sample includes some 40,000 clones, around 90% of them seen just once. This rearrangement joins TRBV4-3 to TRBJ2-1; TRBD2 agrees at 15 bases. The material was CD4+ T cells from peripheral blood mononuclear cells, obtained in the first trimester of pregnancy. This TCR was recovered from a female donor with multiple sclerosis, enrolled in a pregnancy study. The DNA of the CDR3 is TGCGCCAGCAGCCAAGGGACTAGCGGGAGGGTGGGTAACAATGAGCAGTTCTTC. Protein product: CASSQGTSGRVGNNEQFF.